One and the same sample provided the 10 T cell receptor beta chains below, sequenced in a study of T-cell reconstitution after alpha-beta-depleted transplantation in children. This sample's TCRbeta library carried unique molecular identifier barcodes. TCRdb redid the calling of the PCR reads with MiXCR, one entry per CDR3 protein. The data contain about 400,000 distinct CDR3 sequences, roughly 22% of them singletons. The specimen was PBMCs from the stem cell graft donor, collected from the stem cell graft. These receptor sequences come from a human donor who donated a stem cell graft to a child with acute myeloid leukemia.

This sequence joins TRBV15 and TRBJ2-1, with 8 bases matching TRBD2. V lost 3 bases, J lost 1 base, and 2 bases stayed unmatched. In germline, CDR1 is LNHNV, CDR2 YYDKDF (reference sequence). The CDR3 is 15 residues long. CDR3 loop: CATSRTSVSYNEQFF. CDR3 nucleotides: TGTGCCACCAGCAGGACTAGCGTTTCCTACAATGAGCAGTTCTTC.

There are a few counts of this clonotype. The chain employs TRBV4-3 and TRBJ1-6, with D tentatively TRBD1 (5 bases). The CDR3 is 14 amino acids. Germline lookup yields CDR1 LGHNA and CDR2 YSLEER. Deletions cut 1 base from V and 9 bases from J, with 10 bases between. The CDR3 reads CASSQGRVVSPLHF. The CDR3, as DNA: TGCGCCAGCAGCCAAGGCAGGGTTGTTTCACCCCTCCACTTT.

This clonotype is a singleton in its sample. The chain couples TRBV11-2 to TRBJ2-4; weak D call: TRBD1 (5 bases). V lost 2 bases and J 1 base, leaving 9 bases between the germline ends. The germline V gene encodes CDR1 SGHAT and CDR2 FQNNGV. The CDR3 spans 15 residues. This CDR3 is CASSLRGMAKNIQYF. The CDR3 coding sequence is TGTGCCAGCAGCTTAAGGGGCATGGCCAAAAACATTCAGTACTTC.

V gene TRBV20-1 combines with J gene TRBJ2-7; 9 nucleotides align to TRBD2. J lost 3 bases, V lost 1 base, and 7 bases had no gene match. CDR3 length: 15 residues. Germline CDR1 DFQATT, CDR2 SNEGSKA (reference sequence). CDR3 in amino acids: CSARALTSGIYEQYF. As DNA, the CDR3 is TGCAGTGCTAGAGCTCTGACTAGCGGTATCTACGAGCAGTACTTC.

This clonotype was detected many times. The chain employs TRBV20-1 and TRBJ2-7; D is possibly TRBD1 or TRBD2 (5 bases each). Germline loops: CDR1 DFQATT, CDR2 SNEGSKA (reference sequence). The CDR3 has 11 amino acids. Trimming stripped 2 bases from V and 10 bases from J, with 12 bases between. The CDR3 here is CSARFRDVQYF. The CDR3 nucleotides read TGCAGTGCTAGATTCCGGGACGTCCAGTACTTC.

This chain connects TRBV20-1 to TRBJ2-3; either TRBD1 or TRBD2 may fit D (5 bases each). Trimming stripped 4 bases from V and 0 bases from J, with 8 bases between. Germline CDR1 DFQATT, CDR2 SNEGSKA (reference sequence). There are 13 residues in the CDR3. The CDR3 region has the DNA TGCAGTGCTACTCGGGACAGCACAGATACGCAGTATTTT. Translation: CSATRDSTDTQYF.

The gene calls are TRBV4-2 and TRBJ2-2, with 10 positions matching TRBD2. V shed 7 bases and J 0 bases; nucleotides not matched to a gene: 11. The germline CDR1 and CDR2 sequences are LGHNA and YNFKEQ. The CDR3 covers 18 residues. DNA for the CDR3: TGTGCCAGCACCCCGGGACTAGCGACCATAGCGAACACCGGGGAGCTGTTTTTT. Protein product: CASTPGLATIANTGELFF.

Many counts were recorded for this clonotype. This chain uses TRBV4-2 with TRBJ2-1, with no clear D. Germline loops: CDR1 LGHNA, CDR2 YNFKEQ. There are 12 residues in the CDR3. V was clipped by 8 bases and J by 1 base, with 6 bases between them. CDR3 nucleotides: TGTGCCAGCGGGAATTCCTACAATGAGCAGTTCTTC. Protein: CASGNSYNEQFF.

This sequence joins TRBV2 and TRBJ2-5, with 9 positions matching TRBD1. This CDR3 has 14 amino acids. The V gene's germline CDR1 is SNHLY and CDR2 FYNNEI. Trimming removed 6 bases from V and 2 bases from J; junction bases left unmatched: 4. The CDR3 DNA follows: TGTGCCAGCAGGGGGACAGGGAAACAAGAGACCCAGTACTTC. This gives the protein CASRGTGKQETQYF. The full variable domain, in which reference TRBV2 and TRBJ2-5 provide the parts outside the CDR3, is EPEVTQTPSHQVTQMGQEVILRCVPISNHLYFYWYRQILGQKVEFLVSFYNNEISEKSEIFDDQFSVERPDGSNFTLKIRSTKLEDSAMYFCASRGTGKQETQYFGPGTRLLVL.

The chain carries TRBV28 and TRBJ2-7; 7 positions match TRBD2. Germline V gives CDR1 MDHEN, CDR2 SYDVKM. V lost 4 bases to trimming and J lost 3 bases; unmatched junction nucleotides: 6. The CDR3 covers 14 residues. The CDR3 sequence is CASSSIGTIYEQYF. The CDR3 coding sequence is TGTGCCAGCAGTTCTATCGGGACTATCTACGAGCAGTACTTC.